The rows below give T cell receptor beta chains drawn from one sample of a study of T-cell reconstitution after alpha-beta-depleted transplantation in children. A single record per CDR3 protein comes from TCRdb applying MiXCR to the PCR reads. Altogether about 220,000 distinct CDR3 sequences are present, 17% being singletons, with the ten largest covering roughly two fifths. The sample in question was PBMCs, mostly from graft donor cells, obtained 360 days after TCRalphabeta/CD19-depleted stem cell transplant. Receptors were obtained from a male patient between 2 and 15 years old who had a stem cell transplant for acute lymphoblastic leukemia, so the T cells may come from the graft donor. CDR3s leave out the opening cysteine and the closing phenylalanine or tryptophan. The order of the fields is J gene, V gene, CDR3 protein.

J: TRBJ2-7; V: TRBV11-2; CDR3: ASSLEWGEQY
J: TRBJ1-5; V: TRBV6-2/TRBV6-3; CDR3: ASSYGPMVQPQH
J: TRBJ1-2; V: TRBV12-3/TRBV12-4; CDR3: ASSSGRRRSTNYGYT
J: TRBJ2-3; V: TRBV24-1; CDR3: ATSDPFQGSTNPDTQY
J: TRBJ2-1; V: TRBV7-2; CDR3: ASSLLVREQF
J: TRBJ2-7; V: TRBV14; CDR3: ASSQDNSQSSYEQY
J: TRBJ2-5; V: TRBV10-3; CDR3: AISGFAGQETQY
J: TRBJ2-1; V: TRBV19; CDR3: ASSIILRAGEGNEQF
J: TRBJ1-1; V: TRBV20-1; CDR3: SASLITRG
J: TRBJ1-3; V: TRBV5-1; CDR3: ASSLGSVMGPGNTIY
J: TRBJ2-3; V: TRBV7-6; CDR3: ASSLRPPEGSGTDTQY
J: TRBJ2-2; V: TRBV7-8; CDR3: ASSFYGTGETGELF
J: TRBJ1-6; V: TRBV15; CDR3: ATSRKRGRGRNDNSPLH
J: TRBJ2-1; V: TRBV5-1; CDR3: ASRTMSPGGADEQF
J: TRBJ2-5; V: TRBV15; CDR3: ATSREGVSARGRKETQY
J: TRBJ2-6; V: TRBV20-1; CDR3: SDFGQAKSGANVLT
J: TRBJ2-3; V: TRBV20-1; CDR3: SARGDFYSTDTQY
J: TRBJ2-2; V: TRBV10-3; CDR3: AINREGRFANTGELF
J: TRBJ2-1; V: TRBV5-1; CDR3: ASSLNPPHNEQF
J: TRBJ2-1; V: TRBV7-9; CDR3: ASSLVPGDYNEQF
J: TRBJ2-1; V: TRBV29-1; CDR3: SVDKLAGRSSYNEQF
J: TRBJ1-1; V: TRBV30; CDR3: AWSPRDRGNTEAF
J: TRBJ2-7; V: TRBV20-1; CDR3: SARDFPPRPGEPIYEQY
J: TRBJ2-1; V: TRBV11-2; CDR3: ASSAAVAGYNEQF
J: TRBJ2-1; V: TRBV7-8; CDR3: ASSLGISGRGITYNEQF
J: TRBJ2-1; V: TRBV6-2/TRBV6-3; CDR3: ASTFPGGRLNEQF
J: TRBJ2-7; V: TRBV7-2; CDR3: ASSQTFEQY
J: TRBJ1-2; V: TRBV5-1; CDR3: ASSPKTGGAGYGYT
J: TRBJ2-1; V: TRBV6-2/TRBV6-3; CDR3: ASSWTGNPYNEQF